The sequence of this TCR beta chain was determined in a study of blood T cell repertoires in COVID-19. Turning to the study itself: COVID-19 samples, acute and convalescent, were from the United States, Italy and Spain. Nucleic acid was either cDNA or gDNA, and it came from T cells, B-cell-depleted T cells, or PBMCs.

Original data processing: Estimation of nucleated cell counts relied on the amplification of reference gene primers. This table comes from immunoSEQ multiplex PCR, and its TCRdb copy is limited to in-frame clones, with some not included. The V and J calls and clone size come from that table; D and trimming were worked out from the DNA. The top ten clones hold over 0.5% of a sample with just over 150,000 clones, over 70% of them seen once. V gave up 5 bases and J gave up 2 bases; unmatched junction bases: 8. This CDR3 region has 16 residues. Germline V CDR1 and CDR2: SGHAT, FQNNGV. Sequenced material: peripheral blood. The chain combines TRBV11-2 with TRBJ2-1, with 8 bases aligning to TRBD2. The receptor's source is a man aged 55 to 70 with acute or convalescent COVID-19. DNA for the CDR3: TGTGCCAGCAGCCCGGGGAGCGGGGGTACCTACAATGAGCAGTTCTTC. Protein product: CASSPGSGGTYNEQFF. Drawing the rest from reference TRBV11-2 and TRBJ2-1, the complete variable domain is EAGVAQSPRYKIIEKRQSVAFWCNPISGHATLYWYQQILGQGPKLLIQFQNNGVVDDSQLPKDRFSAERLKGVDSTLKIQPAKLEDSAVYLCASSPGSGGTYNEQFFGPGTRLTVL.